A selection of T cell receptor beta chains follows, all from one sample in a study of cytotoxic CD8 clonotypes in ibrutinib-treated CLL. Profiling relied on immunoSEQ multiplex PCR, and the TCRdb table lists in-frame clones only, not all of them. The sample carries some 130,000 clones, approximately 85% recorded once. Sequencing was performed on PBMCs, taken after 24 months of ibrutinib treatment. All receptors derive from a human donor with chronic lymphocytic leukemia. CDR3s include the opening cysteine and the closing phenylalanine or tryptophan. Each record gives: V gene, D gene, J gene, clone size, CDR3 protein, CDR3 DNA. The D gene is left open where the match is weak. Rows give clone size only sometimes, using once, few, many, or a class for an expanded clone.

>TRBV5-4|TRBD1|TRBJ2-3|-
CASSGDRGALQDTQYF
TGTGCCAGCAGCGGGGACAGGGGAGCGCTTCAAGATACGCAGTATTTT
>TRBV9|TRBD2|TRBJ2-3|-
CASSDWEGSQYF
TGTGCCAGCAGCGACTGGGAGGGCTCCCAGTATTTT
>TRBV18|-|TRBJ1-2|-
CASSLEDRYGYTF
TGTGCCAGCTCACTCGAGGATCGCTATGGCTACACCTTC
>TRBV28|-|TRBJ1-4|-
CASRIDRGGKLFF
TGTGCCAGCAGAATCGACCGAGGAGGGAAACTGTTTTTT
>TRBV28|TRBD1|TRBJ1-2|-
CASSLARTGTGYTF
TGTGCCAGCAGTTTAGCCCGGACAGGGACTGGCTACACCTTC
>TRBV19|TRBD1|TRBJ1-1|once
CASSPRTGGRGTEAFF
TGTGCCAGTAGTCCCCGGACAGGGGGCCGAGGGACTGAAGCTTTCTTT
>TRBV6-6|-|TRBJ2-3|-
CASSYPQKHGDTQYF
TGTGCCAGCAGTTACCCCCAGAAACACGGAGATACGCAGTATTTT
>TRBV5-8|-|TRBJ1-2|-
CASSLLGYNYGYTF
TGTGCCAGCAGCCTGCTCGGGTATAACTATGGCTACACCTTC
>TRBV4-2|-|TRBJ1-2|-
CASSQGLSGARRAYGYTF
TGTGCCAGCAGCCAAGGGCTAAGCGGGGCCAGGCGGGCCTATGGCTACACCTTC
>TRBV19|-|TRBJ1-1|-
CASSRVRNTEAFF
TGTGCCAGTAGTAGAGTCAGGAACACTGAAGCTTTCTTT
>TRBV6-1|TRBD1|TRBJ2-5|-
CASSALTGGVETQYF
TGTGCCAGCAGTGCATTAACAGGGGGCGTAGAGACCCAGTACTTC
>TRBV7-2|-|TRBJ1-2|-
CASSLESRPYGYTF
TGTGCCAGCAGCTTAGAAAGTCGGCCCTATGGCTACACCTTC
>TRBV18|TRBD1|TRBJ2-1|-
CASSRTGQGPNNEQFF
TGTGCCAGCTCACGGACCGGACAGGGTCCTAACAATGAGCAGTTCTTC
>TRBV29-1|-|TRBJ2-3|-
CSVGDGGSTDTQYF
TGCAGCGTTGGGGACGGAGGGAGCACAGATACGCAGTATTTT
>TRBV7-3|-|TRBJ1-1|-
CASSDGSRTEAFF
TGTGCCAGCAGCGACGGGTCGCGCACTGAAGCTTTCTTT
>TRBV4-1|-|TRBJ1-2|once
CASSHPDWGYGYTF
TGCGCCAGCAGCCATCCGGACTGGGGCTATGGCTACACCTTC
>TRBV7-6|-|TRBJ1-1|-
CASSLGTANTEAFF
TGTGCCAGCAGCCTTGGGACGGCGAACACTGAAGCTTTCTTT
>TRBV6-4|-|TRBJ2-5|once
CASIGLNYGPGQETQYF
TGTGCCAGCATCGGGCTGAATTATGGCCCCGGCCAAGAGACCCAGTACTTC
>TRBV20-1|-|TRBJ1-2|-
CSSSGGGYTF
TGCAGTTCCTCGGGGGGCGGCTACACCTTC
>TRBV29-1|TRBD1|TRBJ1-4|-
CSVSGTGNREKLFF
TGCAGCGTTTCCGGGACAGGGAATAGGGAAAAACTGTTTTTT
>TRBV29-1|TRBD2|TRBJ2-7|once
CSVGTSGNSYEQYF
TGCAGCGTGGGGACTAGCGGAAACTCCTACGAGCAGTACTTC
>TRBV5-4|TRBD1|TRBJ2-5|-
CASSYFDRGETQYF
TGTGCCAGCAGCTACTTCGACAGGGGGGAGACCCAGTACTTC
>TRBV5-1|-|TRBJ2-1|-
CASKAGRPRDEQFF
TGCGCCAGCAAAGCCGGGAGACCTAGGGATGAGCAGTTCTTC
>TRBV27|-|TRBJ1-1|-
CASSRDPTEAFF
TGTGCCAGCAGCCGGGACCCCACTGAAGCTTTCTTT
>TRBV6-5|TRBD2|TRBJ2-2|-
CASRRLATGELFF
TGTGCCAGCAGGCGACTAGCGACCGGGGAGCTGTTTTTT
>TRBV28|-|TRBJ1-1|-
CASRTQTDSTEAFF
TGTGCCAGCAGGACCCAGACAGATAGCACTGAAGCTTTCTTT
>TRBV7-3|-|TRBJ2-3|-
CASSLGDATDTQYF
TGTGCCAGCAGCTTAGGGGACGCCACAGATACGCAGTATTTT
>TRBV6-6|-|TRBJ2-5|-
CASNQAVGGTQYF
TGTGCCAGCAACCAAGCCGTAGGAGGGACCCAGTACTTC
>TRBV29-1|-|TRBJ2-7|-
CSVASDIHREQYF
TGCAGCGTTGCGTCTGACATTCATCGTGAGCAGTACTTC
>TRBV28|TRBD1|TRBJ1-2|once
CASSPGTGGHGYTF
TGTGCCAGCAGCCCCGGGACAGGTGGGCATGGCTACACCTTC
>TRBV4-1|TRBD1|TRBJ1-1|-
CASSQDEGQMNTEAFF
TGCGCCAGCAGCCAAGATGAGGGACAGATGAACACTGAAGCTTTCTTT
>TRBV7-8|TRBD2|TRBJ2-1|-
CASNYGAGANNEQFF
TGTGCCAGCAACTATGGAGCGGGGGCAAACAATGAGCAGTTCTTC
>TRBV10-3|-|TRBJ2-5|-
CAIRNDQETQYF
TGTGCCATCAGGAACGACCAAGAGACCCAGTACTTC
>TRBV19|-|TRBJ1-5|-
CASTSRSFGNQPQHF
TGTGCCAGTACCTCCCGGTCCTTCGGCAATCAGCCCCAGCATTTT
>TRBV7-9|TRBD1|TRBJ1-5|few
CASSFDRGGVINQPQHF
TGTGCCAGCAGCTTCGACAGGGGTGGGGTGATCAATCAGCCCCAGCATTTT
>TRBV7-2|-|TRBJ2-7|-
CASSFTGGRYEQYF
TGTGCCAGCAGCTTTACGGGGGGCCGGTACGAGCAGTACTTC
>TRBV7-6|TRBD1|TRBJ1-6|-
CASSPTDRGGGNSPLHF
TGTGCCAGCAGCCCTACGGACAGGGGAGGAGGTAATTCACCCCTCCACTTT
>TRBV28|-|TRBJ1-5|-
CASSLDSASNQPQHF
TGTGCCAGCAGTTTGGACTCGGCTAGCAATCAGCCCCAGCATTTT
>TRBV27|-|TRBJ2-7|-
CASSLGATTRGEQYF
TGTGCCAGCAGTTTGGGGGCAACTACCCGCGGGGAGCAGTACTTC
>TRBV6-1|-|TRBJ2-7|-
CASSETLGHFDEQYF
TGTGCCAGCAGTGAGACCCTGGGACATTTCGACGAGCAGTACTTC
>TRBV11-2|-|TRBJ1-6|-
CASSPPVDSPLHF
TGTGCCAGCAGCCCACCGGTAGATTCACCCCTCCACTTT
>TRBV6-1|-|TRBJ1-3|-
CASSEGTVRNTIYF
TGTGCCAGCAGTGAAGGGACAGTCAGAAACACCATATATTTT
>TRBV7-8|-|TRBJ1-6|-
CASSDVGSSYNSPLHF
TGTGCCAGCAGCGATGTGGGGAGCTCCTATAATTCACCCCTCCACTTT
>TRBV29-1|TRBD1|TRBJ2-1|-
CSLRQGWYNEQFF
TGCAGCCTTAGACAGGGGTGGTACAATGAGCAGTTCTTC
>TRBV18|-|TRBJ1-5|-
CASSVDTHQPQHF
TGTGCCAGCTCAGTAGACACCCATCAGCCCCAGCATTTT
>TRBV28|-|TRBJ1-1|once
CASSPQMNTEAFF
TGTGCCAGCAGTCCGCAAATGAACACTGAAGCTTTCTTT